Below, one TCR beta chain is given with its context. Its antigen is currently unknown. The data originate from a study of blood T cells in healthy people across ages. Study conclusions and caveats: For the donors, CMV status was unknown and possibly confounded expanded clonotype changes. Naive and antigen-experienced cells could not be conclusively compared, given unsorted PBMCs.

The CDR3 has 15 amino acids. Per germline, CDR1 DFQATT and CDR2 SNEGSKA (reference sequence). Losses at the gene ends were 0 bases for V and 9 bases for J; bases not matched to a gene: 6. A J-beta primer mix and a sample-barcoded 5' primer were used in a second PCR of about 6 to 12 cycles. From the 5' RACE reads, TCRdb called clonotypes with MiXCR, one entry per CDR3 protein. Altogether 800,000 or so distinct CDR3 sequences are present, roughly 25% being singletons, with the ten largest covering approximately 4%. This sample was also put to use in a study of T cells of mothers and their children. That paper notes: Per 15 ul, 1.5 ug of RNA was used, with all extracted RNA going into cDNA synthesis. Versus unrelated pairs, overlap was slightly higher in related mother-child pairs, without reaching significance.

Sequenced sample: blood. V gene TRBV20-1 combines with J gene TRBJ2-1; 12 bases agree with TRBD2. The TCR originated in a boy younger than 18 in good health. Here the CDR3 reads CSARDRLAGVGEQFF. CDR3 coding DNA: TGCAGTGCTAGAGATCGACTAGCGGGAGTAGGTGAGCAGTTCTTC.